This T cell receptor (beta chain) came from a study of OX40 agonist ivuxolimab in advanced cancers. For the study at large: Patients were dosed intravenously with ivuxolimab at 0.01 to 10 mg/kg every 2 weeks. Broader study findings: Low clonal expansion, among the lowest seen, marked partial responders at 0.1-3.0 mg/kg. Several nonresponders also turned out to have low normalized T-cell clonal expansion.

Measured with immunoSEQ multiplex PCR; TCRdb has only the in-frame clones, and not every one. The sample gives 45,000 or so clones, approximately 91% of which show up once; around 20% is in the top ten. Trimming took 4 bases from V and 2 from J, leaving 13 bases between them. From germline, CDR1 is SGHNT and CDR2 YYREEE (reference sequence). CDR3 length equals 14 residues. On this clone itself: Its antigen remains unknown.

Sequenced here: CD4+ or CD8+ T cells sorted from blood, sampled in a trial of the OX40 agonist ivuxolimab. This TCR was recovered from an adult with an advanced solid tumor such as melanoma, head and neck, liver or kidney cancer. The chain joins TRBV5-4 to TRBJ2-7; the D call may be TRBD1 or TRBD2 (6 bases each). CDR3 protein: CASSHDGGTYEQYF. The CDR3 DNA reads TGTGCCAGCAGCCATGACGGGGGCACCTACGAGCAGTACTTC.